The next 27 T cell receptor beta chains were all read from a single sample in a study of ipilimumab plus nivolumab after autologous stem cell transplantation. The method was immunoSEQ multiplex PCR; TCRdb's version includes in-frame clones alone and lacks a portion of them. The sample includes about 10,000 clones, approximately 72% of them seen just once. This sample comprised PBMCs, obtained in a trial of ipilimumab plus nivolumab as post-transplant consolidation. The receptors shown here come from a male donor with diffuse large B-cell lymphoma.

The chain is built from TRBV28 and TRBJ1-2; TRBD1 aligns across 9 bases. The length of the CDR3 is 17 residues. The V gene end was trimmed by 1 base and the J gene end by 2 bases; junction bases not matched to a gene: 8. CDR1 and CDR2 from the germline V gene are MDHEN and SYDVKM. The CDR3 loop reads CASSLSVRTGANYGYTF. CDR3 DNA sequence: TGTGCCAGCAGTTTATCGGTCCGGACAGGGGCGAACTATGGCTACACCTTC.

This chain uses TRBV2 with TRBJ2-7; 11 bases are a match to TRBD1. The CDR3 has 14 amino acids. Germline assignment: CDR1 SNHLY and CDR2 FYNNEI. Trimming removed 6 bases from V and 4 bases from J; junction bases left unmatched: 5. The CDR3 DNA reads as TGTGCCAGCAGGCCGGGACAGGGGGGTTACGAGCAGTACTTC. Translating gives CASRPGQGGYEQYF. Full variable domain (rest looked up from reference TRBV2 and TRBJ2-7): EPEVTQTPSHQVTQMGQEVILRCVPISNHLYFYWYRQILGQKVEFLVSFYNNEISEKSEIFDDQFSVERPDGSNFTLKIRSTKLEDSAMYFCASRPGQGGYEQYFGPGTRLTVT.

This CDR3 is CASSFVFAGAEGYTF. In DNA, the CDR3 is TGTGCCAGCAGCTTTGTGTTTGCCGGGGCTGAGGGCTACACCTTC. The J gene is TRBJ1-2, the V gene TRBV7-9; maybe TRBD1 (5 bases). CDR3 length equals 15 residues. V was pared by 3 bases and J by 8 bases, with 19 bases between. Germline V gene lookup returns CDR1 SEHNR and CDR2 FQNEAQ (reference sequence).

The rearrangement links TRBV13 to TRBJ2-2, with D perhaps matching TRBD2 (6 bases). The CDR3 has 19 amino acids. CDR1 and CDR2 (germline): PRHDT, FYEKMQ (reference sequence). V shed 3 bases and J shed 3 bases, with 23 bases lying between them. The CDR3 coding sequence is TGTGCCAGCAGCTTTGACCGGGACTCTCCTTTTGGGGACACCGGGGAGCTGTTTTTT. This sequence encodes CASSFDRDSPFGDTGELFF. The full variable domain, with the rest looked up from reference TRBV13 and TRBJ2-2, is AAGVIQSPRHLIKEKRETATLKCYPIPRHDTVYWYQQGPGQDPQFLISFYEKMQSDKGSIPDRFSAQQFSDYHSELNMSSLELGDSALYFCASSFDRDSPFGDTGELFFGEGSRLTVL.

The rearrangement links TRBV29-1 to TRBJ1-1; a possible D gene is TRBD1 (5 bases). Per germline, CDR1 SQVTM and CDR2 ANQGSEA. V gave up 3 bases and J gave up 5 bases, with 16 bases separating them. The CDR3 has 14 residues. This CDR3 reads CSVDPHAGRTEAFF. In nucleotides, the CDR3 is TGCAGCGTTGACCCGCATGCAGGGAGGACTGAAGCTTTCTTT.

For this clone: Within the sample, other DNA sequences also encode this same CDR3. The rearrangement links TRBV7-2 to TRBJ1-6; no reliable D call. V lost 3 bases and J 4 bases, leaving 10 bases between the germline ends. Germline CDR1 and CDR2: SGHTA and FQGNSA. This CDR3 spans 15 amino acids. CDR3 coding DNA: TGTGCCAGCAGCTTGACGACGGATTATAATTCACCCCTCCACTTT. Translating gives CASSLTTDYNSPLHF.

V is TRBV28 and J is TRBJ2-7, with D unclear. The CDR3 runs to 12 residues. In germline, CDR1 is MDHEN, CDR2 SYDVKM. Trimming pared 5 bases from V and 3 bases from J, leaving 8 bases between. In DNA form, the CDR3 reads TGTGCCAGCAGTCCATCCCTCTACGAGCAGTACTTC. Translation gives CASSPSLYEQYF.

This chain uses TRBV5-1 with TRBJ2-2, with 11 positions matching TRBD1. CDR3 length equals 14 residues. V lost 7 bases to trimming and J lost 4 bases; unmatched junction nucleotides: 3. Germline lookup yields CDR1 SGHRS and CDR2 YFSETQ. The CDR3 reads CASGQGASTGELFF. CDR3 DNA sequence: TGCGCCAGCGGACAGGGGGCGAGCACCGGGGAGCTGTTTTTT.

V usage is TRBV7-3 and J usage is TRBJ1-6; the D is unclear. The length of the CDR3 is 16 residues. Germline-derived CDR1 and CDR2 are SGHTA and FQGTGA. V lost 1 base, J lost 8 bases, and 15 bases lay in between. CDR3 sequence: CASSLIVGSKHSPLHF. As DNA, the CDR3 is TGTGCCAGCAGCTTAATCGTGGGTTCAAAGCATTCACCCCTCCACTTT. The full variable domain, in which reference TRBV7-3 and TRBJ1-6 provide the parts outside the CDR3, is GAGVSQTPSNKVTEKGKYVELRCDPISGHTALYWYRQSLGQGPEFLIYFQGTGAADDSGLPNDRFFAVRPEGSVSTLKIQRTERGDSAVYLCASSLIVGSKHSPLHFGNGTRLTVT.

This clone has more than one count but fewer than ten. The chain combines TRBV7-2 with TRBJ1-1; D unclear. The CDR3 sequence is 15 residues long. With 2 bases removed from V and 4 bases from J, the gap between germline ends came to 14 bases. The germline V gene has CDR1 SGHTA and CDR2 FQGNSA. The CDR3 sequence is CASSLRINVGTEAFF. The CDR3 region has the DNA TGTGCCAGCAGCTTAAGGATCAATGTGGGCACTGAAGCTTTCTTT.

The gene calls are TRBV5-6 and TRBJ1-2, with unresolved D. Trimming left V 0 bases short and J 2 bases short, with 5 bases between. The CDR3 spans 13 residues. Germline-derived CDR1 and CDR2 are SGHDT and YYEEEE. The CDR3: CASSLDSNYGYTF. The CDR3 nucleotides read TGTGCCAGCAGCTTGGATAGCAACTATGGCTACACCTTC.

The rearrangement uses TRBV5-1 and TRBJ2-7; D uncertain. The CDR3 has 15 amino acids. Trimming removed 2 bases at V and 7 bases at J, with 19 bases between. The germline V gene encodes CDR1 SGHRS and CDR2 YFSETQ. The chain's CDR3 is CASSFIFGPPSEQYF. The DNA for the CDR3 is TGCGCCAGCAGCTTTATATTCGGACCCCCTAGTGAGCAGTACTTC. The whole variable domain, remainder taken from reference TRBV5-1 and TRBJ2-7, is KAGVTQTPRYLIKTRGQQVTLSCSPISGHRSVSWYQQTPGQGLQFLFEYFSETQRNKGNFPGRFSGRQFSNSRSEMNVSTLELGDSALYLCASSFIFGPPSEQYFGPGTRLTVT.

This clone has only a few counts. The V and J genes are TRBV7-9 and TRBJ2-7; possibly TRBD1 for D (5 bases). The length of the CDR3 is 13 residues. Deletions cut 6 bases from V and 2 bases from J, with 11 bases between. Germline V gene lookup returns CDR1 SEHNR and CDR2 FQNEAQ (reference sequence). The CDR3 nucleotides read TGTGCCAGCAGTCCAGGGTCAACCTACGAGCAGTACTTC. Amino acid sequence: CASSPGSTYEQYF.

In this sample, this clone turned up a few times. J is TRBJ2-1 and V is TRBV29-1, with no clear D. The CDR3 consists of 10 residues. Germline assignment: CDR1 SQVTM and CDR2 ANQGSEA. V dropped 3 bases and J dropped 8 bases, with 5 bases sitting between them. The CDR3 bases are TGCAGCGTTGATGTGGATGAGCAGTTCTTC. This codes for CSVDVDEQFF.

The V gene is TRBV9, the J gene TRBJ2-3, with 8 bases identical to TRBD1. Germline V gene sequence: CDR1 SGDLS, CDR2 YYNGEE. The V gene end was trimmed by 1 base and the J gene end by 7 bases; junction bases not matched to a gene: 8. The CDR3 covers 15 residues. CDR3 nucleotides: TGTGCCAGCAGCGTAAGCTGGACAGGGAGGAATACGCAGTATTTT. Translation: CASSVSWTGRNTQYF.

The CDR3 coding sequence is TGCGCCAGCAGTGACTCCGGGACTCAGACAGATACGCAGTATTTT. This codes for CASSDSGTQTDTQYF. The genes are TRBV10-2 and TRBJ2-3, with a possible D match to TRBD2 (6 bases). Looked up from germline, CDR1 is WSHSY and CDR2 is SAAADI. V lost 3 bases, J lost 3 bases, and 13 bases lay in between. This CDR3 comprises 15 residues.

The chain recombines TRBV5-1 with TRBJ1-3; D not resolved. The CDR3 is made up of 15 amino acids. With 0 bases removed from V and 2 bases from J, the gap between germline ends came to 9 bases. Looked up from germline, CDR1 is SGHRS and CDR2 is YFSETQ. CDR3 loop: CASSLGAGTGNTIYF. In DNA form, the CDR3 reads TGCGCCAGCAGCTTGGGGGCTGGGACTGGAAACACCATATATTTT. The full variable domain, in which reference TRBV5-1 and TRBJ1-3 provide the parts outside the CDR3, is KAGVTQTPRYLIKTRGQQVTLSCSPISGHRSVSWYQQTPGQGLQFLFEYFSETQRNKGNFPGRFSGRQFSNSRSEMNVSTLELGDSALYLCASSLGAGTGNTIYFGEGSWLTVV.

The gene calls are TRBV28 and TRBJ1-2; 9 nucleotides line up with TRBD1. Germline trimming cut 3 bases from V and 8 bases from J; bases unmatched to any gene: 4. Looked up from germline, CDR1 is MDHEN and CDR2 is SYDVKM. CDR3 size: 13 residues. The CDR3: CASSFMDRGGYTF. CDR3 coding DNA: TGTGCCAGCAGTTTTATGGACAGGGGAGGCTACACCTTC.

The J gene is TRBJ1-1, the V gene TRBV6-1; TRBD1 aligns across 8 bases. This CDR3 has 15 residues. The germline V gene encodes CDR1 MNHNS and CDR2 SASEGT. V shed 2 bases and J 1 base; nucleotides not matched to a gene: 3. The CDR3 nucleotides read TGTGCCAGCAGTGAACAAGGGACAGGGAACACTGAAGCTTTCTTT. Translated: CASSEQGTGNTEAFF.

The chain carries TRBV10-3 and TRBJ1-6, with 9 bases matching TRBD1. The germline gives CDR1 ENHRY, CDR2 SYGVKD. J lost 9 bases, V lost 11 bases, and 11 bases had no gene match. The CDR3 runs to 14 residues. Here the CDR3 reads CAVGKGQGTSPLHF. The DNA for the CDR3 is TGTGCCGTCGGAAAGGGACAGGGTACTTCACCCCTCCACTTT.

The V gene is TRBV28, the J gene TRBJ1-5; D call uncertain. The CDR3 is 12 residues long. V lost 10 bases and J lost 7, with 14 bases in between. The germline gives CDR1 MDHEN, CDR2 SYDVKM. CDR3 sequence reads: CAIKGSAQPQHF. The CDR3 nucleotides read TGTGCCATTAAAGGGAGCGCGCAGCCCCAGCATTTT.

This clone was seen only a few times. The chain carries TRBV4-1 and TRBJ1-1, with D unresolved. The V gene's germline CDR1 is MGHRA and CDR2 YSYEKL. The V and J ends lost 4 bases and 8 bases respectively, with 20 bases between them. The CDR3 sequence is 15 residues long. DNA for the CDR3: TGCGCCAGCAGCCCTACCCGTGTCAGGATAGACGAAGCTTTCTTT. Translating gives CASSPTRVRIDEAFF.

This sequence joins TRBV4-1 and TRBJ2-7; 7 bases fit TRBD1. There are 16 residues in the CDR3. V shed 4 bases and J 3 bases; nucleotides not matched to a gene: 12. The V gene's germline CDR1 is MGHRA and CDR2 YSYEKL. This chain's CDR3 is CASSPIVRTGYYEQYF. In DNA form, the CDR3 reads TGCGCCAGCAGCCCGATCGTCCGGACAGGTTACTACGAGCAGTACTTC.

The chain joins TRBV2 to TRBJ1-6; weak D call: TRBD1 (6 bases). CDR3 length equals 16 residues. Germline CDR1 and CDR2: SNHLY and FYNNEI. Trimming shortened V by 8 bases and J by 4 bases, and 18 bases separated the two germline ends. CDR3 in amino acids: CASHRGGLLYNSPLHF. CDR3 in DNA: TGTGCCAGCCACCGGGGGGGGCTTCTTTATAATTCACCCCTCCACTTT.

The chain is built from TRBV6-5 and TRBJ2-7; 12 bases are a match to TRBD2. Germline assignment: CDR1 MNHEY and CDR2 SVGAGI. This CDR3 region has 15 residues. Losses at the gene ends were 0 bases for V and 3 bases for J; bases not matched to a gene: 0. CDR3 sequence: CASSYSLAGGYEQYF. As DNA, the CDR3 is TGTGCCAGCAGTTACTCACTAGCGGGGGGCTACGAGCAGTACTTC.

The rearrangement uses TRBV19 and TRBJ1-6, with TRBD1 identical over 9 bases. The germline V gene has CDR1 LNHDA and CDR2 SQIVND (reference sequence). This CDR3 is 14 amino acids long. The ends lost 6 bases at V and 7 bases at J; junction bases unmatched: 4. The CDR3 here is CASSADRGNSPLHF. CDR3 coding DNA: TGTGCCAGTAGCGCGGACAGGGGAAATTCACCCCTCCACTTT. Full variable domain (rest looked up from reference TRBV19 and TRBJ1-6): DGGITQSPKYLFRKEGQNVTLSCEQNLNHDAMYWYRQDPGQGLRLIYYSQIVNDFQKGDIAEGYSVSREKKESFPLTVTSAQKNPTAFYLCASSADRGNSPLHFGNGTRLTVT.

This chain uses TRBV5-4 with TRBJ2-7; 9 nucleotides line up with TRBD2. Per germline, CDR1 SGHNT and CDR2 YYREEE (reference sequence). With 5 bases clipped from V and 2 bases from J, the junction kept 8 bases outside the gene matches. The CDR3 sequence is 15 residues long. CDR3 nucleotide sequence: TGTGCCAGCAGGTGGGGGCTAGCGGGGCCCTACGAGCAGTACTTC. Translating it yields CASRWGLAGPYEQYF.